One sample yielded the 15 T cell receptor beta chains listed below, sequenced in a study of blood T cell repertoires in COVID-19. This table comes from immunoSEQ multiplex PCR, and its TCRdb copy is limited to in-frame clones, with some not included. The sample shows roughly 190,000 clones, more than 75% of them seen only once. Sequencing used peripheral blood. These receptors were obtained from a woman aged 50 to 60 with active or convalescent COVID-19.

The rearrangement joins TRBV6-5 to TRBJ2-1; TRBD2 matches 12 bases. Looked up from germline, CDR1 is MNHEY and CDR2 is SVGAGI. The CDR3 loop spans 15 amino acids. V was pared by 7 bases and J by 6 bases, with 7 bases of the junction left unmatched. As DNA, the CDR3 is TGTGCCAGCACCGTACTAGCGGGAGGAATCAATGAGCAGTTCTTC. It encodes CASTVLAGGINEQFF.

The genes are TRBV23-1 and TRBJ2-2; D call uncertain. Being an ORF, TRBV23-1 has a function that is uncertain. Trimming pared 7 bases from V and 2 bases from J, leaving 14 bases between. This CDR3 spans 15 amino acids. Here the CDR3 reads CASKRPAQNTGELFF. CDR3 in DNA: TGCGCCAGCAAGCGACCGGCACAAAACACCGGGGAGCTGTTTTTT.

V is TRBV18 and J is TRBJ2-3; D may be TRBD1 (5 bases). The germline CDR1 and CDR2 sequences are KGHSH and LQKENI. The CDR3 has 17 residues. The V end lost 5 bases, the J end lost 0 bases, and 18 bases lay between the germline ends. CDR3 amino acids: CASSSVEKPGSTDTQYF. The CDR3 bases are TGTGCCAGCTCATCGGTCGAGAAGCCAGGGAGCACAGATACGCAGTATTTT.

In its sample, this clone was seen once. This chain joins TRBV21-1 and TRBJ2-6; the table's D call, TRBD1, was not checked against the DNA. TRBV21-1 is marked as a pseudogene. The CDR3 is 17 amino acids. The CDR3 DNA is TGTGCCAGCAGCAAGGGACAGGGGATCACTGGGGCCAACGTCCTGACTTTC. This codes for CASSKGQGITGANVLTF.

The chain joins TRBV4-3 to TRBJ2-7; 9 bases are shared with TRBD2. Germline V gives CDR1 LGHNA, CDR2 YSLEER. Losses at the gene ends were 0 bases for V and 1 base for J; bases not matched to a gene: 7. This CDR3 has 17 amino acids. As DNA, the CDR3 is TGCGCCAGCAGCCAAGAGATCCGTACTAGCGGGTCCTACGAGCAGTACTTC. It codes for CASSQEIRTSGSYEQYF.

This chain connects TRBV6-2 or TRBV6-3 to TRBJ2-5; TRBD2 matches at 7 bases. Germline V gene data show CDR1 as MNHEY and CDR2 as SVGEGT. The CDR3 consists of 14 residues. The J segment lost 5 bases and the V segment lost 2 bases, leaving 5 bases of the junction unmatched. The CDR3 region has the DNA TGTGCCAGCAGTTACGGGGGAGGGAGGGAGACCCAGTACTTC. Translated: CASSYGGGRETQYF.

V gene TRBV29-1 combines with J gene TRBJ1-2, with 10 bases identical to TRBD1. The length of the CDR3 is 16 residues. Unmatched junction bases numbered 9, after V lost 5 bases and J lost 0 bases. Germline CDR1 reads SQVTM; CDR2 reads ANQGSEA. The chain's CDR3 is CSVSSGDRGTNYGYTF. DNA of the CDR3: TGCAGCGTTTCGTCTGGGGACAGGGGAACTAACTATGGCTACACCTTC.

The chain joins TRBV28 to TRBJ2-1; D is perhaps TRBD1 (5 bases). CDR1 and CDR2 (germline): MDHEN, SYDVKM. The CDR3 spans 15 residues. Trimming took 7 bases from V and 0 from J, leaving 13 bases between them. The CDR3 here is CASIPQVGSYNEQFF. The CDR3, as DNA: TGTGCCAGCATACCACAGGTCGGCTCCTACAATGAGCAGTTCTTC.

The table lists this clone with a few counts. The CDR3 DNA follows: TGTGCCAGCAGTGGATCTTGGGGGCGCAATAACTATGGCTACACCTTC. Residues: CASSGSWGRNNYGYTF. The V gene is TRBV2, the J gene TRBJ1-2, with D perhaps matching TRBD1 (6 bases). Trimming cost V 4 bases and J 1 base, with 16 bases left between them. Germline CDR1 reads SNHLY; CDR2 reads FYNNEI. The CDR3 length is 16 residues.

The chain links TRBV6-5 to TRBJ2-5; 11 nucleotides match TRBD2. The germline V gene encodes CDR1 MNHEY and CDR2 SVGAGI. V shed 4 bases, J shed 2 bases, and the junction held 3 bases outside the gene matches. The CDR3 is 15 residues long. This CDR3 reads CASSSPSGGQETQYF. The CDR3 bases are TGTGCCAGCAGTTCGCCTAGCGGGGGGCAAGAGACCCAGTACTTC.

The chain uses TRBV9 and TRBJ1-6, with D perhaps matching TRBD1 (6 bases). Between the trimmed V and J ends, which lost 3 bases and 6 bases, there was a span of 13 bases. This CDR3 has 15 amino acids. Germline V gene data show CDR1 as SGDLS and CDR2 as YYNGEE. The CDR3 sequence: CASSAEGVSNSPLHF. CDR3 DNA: TGTGCCAGCAGCGCCGAGGGGGTATCTAATTCACCCCTCCACTTT.

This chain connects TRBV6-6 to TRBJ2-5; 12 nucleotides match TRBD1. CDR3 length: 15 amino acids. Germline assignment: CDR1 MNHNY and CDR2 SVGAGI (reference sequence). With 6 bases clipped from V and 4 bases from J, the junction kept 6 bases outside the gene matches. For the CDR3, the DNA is TGTGCCAGCAGCCCTAGGGACAGGGGGCGAGAGACCCAGTACTTC. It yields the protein CASSPRDRGRETQYF.

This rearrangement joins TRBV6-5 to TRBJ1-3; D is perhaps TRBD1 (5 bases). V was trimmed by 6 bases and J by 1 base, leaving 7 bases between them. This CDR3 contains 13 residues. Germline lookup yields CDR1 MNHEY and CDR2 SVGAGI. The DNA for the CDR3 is TGTGCCAGCAGGGGGACTTCTGGAAACACCATATATTTT. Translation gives CASRGTSGNTIYF.

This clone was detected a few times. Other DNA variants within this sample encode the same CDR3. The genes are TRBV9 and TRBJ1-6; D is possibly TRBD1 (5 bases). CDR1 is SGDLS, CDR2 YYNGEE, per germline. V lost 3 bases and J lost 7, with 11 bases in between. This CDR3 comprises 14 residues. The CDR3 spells CASSEGTLNSPLHF. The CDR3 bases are TGTGCCAGCAGCGAGGGGACTCTGAATTCACCCCTCCACTTT.

The CDR3 sequence: CASSLGGRLDTQYF. CDR3 nucleotide sequence: TGTGCCAGCAGTCTTGGCGGGAGGTTAGATACGCAGTATTTT. The V call is TRBV6-2 or TRBV6-3, the J call TRBJ2-3; TRBD2 agrees at 8 bases. The CDR3 contains 14 residues. Germline V gene data show CDR1 as MNHEY and CDR2 as SVGEGT. Trimming took 5 bases from V and 5 from J; bases not matched to a gene: 6.